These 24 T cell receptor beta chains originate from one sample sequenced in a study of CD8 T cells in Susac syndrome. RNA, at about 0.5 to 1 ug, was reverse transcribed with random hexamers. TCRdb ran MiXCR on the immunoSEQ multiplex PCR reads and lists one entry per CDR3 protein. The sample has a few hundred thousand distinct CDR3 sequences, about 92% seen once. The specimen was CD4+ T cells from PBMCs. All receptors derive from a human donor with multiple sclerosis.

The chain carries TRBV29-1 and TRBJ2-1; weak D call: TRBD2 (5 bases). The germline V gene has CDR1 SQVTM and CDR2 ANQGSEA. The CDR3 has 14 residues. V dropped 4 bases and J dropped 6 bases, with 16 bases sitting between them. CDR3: CSVAMLAPANEQFF. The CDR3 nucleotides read TGCAGCGTTGCTATGCTAGCCCCGGCCAATGAGCAGTTCTTC.

CDR3 amino acids: CAISDPGVRPYEQYF. CDR3 DNA sequence: TGTGCCATCAGTGACCCGGGGGTAAGGCCCTACGAGCAGTACTTC. The rearrangement joins TRBV10-3 to TRBJ2-7, with TRBD2 as a possible D gene (6 bases). Trimming removed 3 bases at V and 2 bases at J, with 14 bases between. Germline V CDR1 and CDR2: ENHRY, SYGVKD. There are 15 residues in the CDR3.

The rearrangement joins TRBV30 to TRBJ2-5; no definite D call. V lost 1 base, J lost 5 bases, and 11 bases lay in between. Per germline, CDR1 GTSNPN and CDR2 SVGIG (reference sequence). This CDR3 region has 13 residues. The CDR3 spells CAWSGKSWETQYF. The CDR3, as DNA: TGTGCCTGGAGTGGTAAAAGCTGGGAGACCCAGTACTTC.

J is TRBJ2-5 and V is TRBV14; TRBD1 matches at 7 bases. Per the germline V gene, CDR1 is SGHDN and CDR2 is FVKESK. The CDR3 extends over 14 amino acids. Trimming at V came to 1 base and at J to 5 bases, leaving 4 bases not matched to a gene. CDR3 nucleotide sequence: TGTGCCAGCAGCCAAGGCCACAGGGGTGAGACCCAGTACTTC. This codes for CASSQGHRGETQYF.

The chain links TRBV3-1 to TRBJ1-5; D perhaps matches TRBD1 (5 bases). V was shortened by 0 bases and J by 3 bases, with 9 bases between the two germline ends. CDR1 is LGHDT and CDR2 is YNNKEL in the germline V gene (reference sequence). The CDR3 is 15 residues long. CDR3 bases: TGTGCCAGCAGCCAAGATCACAGGACCAATCAGCCCCAGCATTTT. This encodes CASSQDHRTNQPQHF.

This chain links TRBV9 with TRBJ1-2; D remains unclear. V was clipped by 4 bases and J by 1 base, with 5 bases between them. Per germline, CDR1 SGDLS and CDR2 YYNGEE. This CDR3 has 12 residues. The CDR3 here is CASSRVNYGYTF. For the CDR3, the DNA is TGTGCCAGCAGCAGGGTTAACTATGGCTACACCTTC.

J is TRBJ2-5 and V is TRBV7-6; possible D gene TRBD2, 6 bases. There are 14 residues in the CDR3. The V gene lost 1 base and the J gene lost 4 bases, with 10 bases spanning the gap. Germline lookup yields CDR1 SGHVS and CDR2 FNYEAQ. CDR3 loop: CASSLGSGTETQYF. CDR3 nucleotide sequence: TGTGCCAGCAGCTTAGGTAGCGGCACAGAGACCCAGTACTTC.

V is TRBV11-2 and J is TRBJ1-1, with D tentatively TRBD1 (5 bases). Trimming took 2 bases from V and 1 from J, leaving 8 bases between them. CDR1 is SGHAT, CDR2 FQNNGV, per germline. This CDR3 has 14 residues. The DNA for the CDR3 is TGTGCCAGCAGCTTAATGACAGCGAACACTGAAGCTTTCTTT. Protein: CASSLMTANTEAFF.

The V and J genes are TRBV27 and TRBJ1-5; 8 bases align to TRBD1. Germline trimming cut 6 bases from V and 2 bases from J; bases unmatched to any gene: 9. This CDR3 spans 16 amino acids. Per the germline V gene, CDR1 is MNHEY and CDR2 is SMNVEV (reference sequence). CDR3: CASSRQGPAGNQPQHF. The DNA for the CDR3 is TGTGCCAGCAGCCGACAGGGGCCTGCAGGCAATCAGCCCCAGCATTTT.

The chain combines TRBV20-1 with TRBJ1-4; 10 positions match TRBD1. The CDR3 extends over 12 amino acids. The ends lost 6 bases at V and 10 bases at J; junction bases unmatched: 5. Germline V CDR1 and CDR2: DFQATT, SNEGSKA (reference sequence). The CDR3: CSAAGQGLKLFF. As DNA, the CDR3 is TGCAGTGCGGCGGGACAGGGGTTAAAACTGTTTTTT.

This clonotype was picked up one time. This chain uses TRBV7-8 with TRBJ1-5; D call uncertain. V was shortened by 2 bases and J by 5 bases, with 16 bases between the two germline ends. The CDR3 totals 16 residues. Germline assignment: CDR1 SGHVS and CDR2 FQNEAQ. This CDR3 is CASSLREFVRDQPQHF. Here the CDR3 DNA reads TGTGCCAGCAGCTTAAGAGAGTTTGTTCGGGATCAGCCCCAGCATTTT.

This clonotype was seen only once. The CDR3 region has the DNA TGTGCCAGCAGGGACGGCGGGAGGGCCTTAAACGAGCAGTACTTC. It specifies CASRDGGRALNEQYF. The chain links TRBV6-2 or TRBV6-3 to TRBJ2-7, with 9 positions matching TRBD2. In germline, CDR1 is MNHEY, CDR2 SVGEGT. The CDR3 covers 15 residues. Trimming took 6 bases from V and 5 from J; bases not matched to a gene: 11.

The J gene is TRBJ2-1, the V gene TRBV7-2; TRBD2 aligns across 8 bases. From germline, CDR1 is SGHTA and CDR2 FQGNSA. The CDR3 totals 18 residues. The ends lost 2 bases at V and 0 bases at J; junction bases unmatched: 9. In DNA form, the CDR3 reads TGTGCCAGCAGCTTACGAGCTAGCGGGCAGAGCTCCTACAATGAGCAGTTCTTC. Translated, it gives CASSLRASGQSSYNEQFF.

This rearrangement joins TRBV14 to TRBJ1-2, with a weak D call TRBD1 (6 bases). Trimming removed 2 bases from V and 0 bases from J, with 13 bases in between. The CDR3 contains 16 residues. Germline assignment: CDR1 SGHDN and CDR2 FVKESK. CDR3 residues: CASSQFSGEANYGYTF. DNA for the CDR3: TGTGCCAGCAGCCAATTTTCAGGGGAAGCTAACTATGGCTACACCTTC.

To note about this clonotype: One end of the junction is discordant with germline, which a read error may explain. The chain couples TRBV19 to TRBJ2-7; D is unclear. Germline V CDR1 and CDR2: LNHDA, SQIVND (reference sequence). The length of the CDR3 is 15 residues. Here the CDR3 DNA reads TGTGCCAGTACGCCCCAAGGTCTAGTCTCCGACGAGCAGTACTTC. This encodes CASTPQGLVSDEQYF.

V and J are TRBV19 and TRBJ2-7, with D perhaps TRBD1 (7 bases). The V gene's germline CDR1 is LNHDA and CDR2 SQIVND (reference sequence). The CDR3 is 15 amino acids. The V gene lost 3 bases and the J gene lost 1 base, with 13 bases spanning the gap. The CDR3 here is CASSIRPGGSYEQYF. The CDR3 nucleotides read TGTGCCAGTAGTATTAGGCCAGGGGGGTCCTACGAGCAGTACTTC.

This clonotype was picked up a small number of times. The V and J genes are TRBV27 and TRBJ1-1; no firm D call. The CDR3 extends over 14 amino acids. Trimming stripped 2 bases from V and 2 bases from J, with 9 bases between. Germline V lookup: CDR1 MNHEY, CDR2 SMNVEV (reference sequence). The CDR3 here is CASSLLGRNTEAFF. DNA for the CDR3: TGTGCCAGCAGTTTACTGGGAAGAAACACTGAAGCTTTCTTT.

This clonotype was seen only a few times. CDR3 nucleotide sequence: TGCGCCAGCAGCTTGTGGGGGGCCCAAGAGACCCAGTACTTC. Its protein product is CASSLWGAQETQYF. The rearrangement uses TRBV5-1 and TRBJ2-5; tentatively, D is TRBD1 or TRBD2 (6 bases each). Germline-derived CDR1 and CDR2 are SGHRS and YFSETQ. This CDR3 region has 14 residues. Trimming stripped 1 base from V and 1 base from J, with 8 bases between.

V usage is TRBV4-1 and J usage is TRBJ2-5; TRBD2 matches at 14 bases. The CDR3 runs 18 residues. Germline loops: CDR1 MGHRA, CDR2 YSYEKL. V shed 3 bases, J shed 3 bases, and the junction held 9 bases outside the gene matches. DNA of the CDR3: TGCGCCAGCAGCCATGATCGGGGACTAGCGGGAGAAAAAGAGACCCAGTACTTC. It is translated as CASSHDRGLAGEKETQYF.

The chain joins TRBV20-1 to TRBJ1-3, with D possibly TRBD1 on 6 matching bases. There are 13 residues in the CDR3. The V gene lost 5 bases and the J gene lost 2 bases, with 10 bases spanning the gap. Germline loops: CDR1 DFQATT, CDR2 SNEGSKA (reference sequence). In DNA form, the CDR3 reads TGCAGTGCTGGTACAGGGACTGGAAACACCATATATTTT. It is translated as CSAGTGTGNTIYF.

CDR3 protein: CATSRDLAEAGEQFF. CDR3 nucleotides: TGTGCCACCAGCAGAGATTTAGCGGAGGCGGGTGAGCAGTTCTTC. The rearrangement links TRBV15 to TRBJ2-1; perhaps TRBD2 as D (6 bases). Germline V CDR1 and CDR2: LNHNV, YYDKDF (reference sequence). The CDR3 totals 15 residues. The V end was cut by 0 bases, the J end by 9 bases, with 15 bases between. Complete variable domain (other parts from reference TRBV15 and TRBJ2-1): DAMVIQNPRYQVTQFGKPVTLSCSQTLNHNVMYWYQQKSSQAPKLLFHYYDKDFNNEADTPDNFQSRRPNTSFCFLDIRSPGLGDTAMYLCATSRDLAEAGEQFFGPGTRLTVL.

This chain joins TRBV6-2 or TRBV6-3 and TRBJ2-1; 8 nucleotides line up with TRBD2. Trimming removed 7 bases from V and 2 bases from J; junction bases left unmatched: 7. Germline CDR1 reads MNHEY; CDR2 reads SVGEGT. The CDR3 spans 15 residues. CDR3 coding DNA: TGTGCCAGCACCCTTAGCGGGAAGACCTACAATGAGCAGTTCTTC. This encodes CASTLSGKTYNEQFF.

In nucleotides, the CDR3 is TGCAGTGCTACCACGGGAGGACCCACAGATACGCAGTATTTT. This translates into CSATTGGPTDTQYF. This chain uses TRBV20-1 with TRBJ2-3; TRBD2 agrees at 7 bases. This CDR3 comprises 14 residues. The J segment lost 2 bases and the V segment lost 4 bases, leaving 6 bases of the junction unmatched. From germline, CDR1 is DFQATT and CDR2 SNEGSKA (reference sequence).

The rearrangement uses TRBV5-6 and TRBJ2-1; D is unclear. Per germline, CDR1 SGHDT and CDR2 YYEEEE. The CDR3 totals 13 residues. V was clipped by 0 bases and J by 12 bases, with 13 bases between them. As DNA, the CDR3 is TGTGCCAGCAGCTTGGGCGTTCTGTCCGGGCAGTTCTTC. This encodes CASSLGVLSGQFF.